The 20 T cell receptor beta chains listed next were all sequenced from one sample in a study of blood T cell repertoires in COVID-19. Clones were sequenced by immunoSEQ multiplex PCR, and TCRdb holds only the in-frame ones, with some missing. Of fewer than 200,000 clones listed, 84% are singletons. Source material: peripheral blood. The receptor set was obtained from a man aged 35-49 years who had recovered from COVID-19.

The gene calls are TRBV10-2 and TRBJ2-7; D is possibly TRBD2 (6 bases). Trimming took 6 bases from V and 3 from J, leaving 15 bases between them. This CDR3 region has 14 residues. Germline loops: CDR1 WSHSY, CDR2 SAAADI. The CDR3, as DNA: TGCGCCAGCAGGGGGGGTACTGTAAACTACGAGCAGTACTTC. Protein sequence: CASRGGTVNYEQYF.

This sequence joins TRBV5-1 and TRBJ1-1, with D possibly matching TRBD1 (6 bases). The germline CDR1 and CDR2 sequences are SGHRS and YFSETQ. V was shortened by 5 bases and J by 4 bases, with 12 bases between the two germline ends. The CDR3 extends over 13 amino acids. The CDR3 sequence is CASSSGEGTEAFF. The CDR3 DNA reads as TGCGCCAGCAGTTCAGGGGAAGGCACTGAAGCTTTCTTT.

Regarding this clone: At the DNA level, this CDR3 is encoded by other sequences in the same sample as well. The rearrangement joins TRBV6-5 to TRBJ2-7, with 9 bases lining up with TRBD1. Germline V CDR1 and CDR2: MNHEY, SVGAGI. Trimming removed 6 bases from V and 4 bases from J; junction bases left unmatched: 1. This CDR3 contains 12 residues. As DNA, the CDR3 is TGTGCCAGCAGGGACAGGGGTTACGAGCAGTACTTC. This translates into CASRDRGYEQYF.

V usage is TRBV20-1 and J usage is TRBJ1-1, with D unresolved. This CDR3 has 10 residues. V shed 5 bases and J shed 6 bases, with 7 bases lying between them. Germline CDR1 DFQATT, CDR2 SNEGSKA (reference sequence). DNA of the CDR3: TGCAGTGCTGGGAGGGCTGAAGCTTTCTTT. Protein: CSAGRAEAFF.

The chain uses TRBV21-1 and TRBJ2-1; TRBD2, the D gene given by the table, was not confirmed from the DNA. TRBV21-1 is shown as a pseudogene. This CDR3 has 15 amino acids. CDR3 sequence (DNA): TGTGCCAGCCCTATACTAGCGGGGTTGGGGAATGAGCAGTTCTTC. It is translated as CASPILAGLGNEQFF.

CDR3 residues: CATSDLPHRVDTEAFF. The CDR3 coding sequence is TGTGCCACCAGTGATTTGCCTCACAGGGTCGACACTGAAGCTTTCTTT. The rearrangement uses TRBV24-1 and TRBJ1-1, with D perhaps TRBD1 (6 bases). Germline assignment: CDR1 KGHDR and CDR2 SFDVKD. V shed 0 bases and J shed 3 bases, with 13 bases lying between them. There are 16 residues in the CDR3.

The CDR3 loop is CASSIEDRGYGYTF. The DNA of the CDR3 is TGTGCCAGTAGTATAGAGGACAGGGGCTATGGCTACACCTTC. The V gene is TRBV19, the J gene TRBJ1-2, with 9 bases lining up with TRBD1. J gave up 4 bases and V 0 bases, and 0 bases lay outside the gene matches. The CDR3 spans 14 residues. Germline V gene sequence: CDR1 LNHDA, CDR2 SQIVND (reference sequence).

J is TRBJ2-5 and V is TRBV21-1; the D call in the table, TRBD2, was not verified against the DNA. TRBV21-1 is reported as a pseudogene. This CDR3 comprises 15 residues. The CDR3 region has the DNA TGTGCCAGCAGCCTAGGACTAGCCGATCAAGAGACCCAGTACTTC. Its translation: CASSLGLADQETQYF.

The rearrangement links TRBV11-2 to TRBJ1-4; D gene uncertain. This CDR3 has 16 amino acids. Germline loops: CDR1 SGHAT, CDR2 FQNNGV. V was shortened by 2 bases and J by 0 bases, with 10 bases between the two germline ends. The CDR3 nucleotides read TGTGCCAGCAGCTTATCTATGGGAGCAACTAATGAAAAACTGTTTTTT. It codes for CASSLSMGATNEKLFF.

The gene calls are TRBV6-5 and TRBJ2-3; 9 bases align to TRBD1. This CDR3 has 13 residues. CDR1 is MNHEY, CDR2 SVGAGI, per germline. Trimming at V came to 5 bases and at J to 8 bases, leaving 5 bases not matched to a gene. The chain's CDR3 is CASSKDRGGTQYF. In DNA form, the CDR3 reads TGTGCCAGCAGTAAGGACAGGGGAGGTACGCAGTATTTT.

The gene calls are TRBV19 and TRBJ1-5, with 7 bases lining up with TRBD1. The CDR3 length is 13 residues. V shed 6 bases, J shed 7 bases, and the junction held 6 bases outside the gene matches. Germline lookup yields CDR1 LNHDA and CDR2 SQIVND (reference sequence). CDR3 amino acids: CASSSDRDQPQHF. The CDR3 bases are TGTGCCAGTAGCTCAGACAGGGACCAGCCCCAGCATTTT.

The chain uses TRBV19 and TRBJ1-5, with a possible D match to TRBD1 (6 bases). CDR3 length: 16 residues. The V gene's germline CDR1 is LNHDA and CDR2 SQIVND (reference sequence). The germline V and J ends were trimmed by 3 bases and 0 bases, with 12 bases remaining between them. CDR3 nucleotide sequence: TGTGCCAGTAGTATGGCGGGGGGGGCTAGCAATCAGCCCCAGCATTTT. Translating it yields CASSMAGGASNQPQHF.

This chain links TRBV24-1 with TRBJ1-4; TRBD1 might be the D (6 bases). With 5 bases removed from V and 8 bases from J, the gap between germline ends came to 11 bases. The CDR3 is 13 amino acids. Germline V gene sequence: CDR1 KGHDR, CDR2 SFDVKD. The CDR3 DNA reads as TGTGCCACCAGTGGGGGGCAAGGAGAAAAACTGTTTTTT. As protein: CATSGGQGEKLFF.

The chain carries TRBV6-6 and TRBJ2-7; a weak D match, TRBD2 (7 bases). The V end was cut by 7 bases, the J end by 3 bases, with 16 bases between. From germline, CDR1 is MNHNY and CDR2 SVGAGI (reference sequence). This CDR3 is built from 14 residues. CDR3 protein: CASKDSAGVYEQYF. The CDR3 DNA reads TGTGCCAGCAAGGACAGTGCGGGGGTCTACGAGCAGTACTTC.

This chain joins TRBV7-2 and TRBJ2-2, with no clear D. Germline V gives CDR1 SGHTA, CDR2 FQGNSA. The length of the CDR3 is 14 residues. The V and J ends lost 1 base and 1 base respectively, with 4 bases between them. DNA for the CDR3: TGTGCCAGCAGCTTAGTACAGAACACCGGGGAGCTGTTTTTT. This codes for CASSLVQNTGELFF.

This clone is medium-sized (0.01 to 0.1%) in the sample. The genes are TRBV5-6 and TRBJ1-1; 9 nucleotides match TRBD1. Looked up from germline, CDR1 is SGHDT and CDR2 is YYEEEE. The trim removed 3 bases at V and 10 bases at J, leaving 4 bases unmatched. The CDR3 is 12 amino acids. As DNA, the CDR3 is TGTGCCAGCAGCTGGGACAGGGAACGAGCTTTCTTT. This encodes CASSWDRERAFF.

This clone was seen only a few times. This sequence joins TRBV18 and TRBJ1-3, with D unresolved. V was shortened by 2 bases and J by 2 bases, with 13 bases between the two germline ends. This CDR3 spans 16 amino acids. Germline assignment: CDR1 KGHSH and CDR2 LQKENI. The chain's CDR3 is CASSPDTAVTGNTIYF. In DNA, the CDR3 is TGTGCCAGCTCACCAGATACAGCAGTTACTGGAAACACCATATATTTT.

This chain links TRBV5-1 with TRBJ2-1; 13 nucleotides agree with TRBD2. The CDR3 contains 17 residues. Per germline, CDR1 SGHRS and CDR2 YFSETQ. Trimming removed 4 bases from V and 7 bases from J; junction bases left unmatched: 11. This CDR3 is CASSPGTSGIPGNEQFF. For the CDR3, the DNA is TGCGCCAGCAGCCCCGGGACTAGCGGGATTCCGGGGAATGAGCAGTTCTTC.

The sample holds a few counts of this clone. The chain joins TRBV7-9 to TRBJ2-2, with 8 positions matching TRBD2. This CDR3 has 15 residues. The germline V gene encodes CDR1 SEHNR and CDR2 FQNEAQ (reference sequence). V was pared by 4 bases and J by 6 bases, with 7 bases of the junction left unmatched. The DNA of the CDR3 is TGTGCCAGCAGCTCCTCCGGGACTAGATCCGGGGAGCTGTTTTTT. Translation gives CASSSSGTRSGELFF.

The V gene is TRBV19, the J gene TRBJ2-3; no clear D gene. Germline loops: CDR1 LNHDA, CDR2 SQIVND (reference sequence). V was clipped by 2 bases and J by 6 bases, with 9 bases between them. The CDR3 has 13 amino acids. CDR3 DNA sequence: TGTGCCAGTAGTATACCTCCGCGGGATACGCAGTATTTT. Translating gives CASSIPPRDTQYF.